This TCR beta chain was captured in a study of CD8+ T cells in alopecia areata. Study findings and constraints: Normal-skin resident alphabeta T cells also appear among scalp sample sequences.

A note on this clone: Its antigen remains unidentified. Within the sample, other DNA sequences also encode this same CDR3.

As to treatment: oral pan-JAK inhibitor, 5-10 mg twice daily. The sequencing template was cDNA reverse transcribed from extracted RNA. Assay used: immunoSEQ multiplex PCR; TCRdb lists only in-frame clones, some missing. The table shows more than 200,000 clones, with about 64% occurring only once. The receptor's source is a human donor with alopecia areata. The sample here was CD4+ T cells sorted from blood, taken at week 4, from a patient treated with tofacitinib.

The CDR3 sequence is CASSYQETQYF. As DNA, the CDR3 is TGTGCCAGCAGCTACCAAGAGACCCAGTACTTC. The chain links TRBV2 to TRBJ2-5; D is unclear. The CDR3 totals 11 residues. V was cut by 6 bases and J by 0 bases, with 2 bases left in between. Per germline, CDR1 SNHLY and CDR2 FYNNEI.